Listed below are T cell receptor beta chains from one sample, sequenced in a study of shared T cell receptors in the human thymus. Sequencing was performed with immunoSEQ multiplex PCR; in TCRdb, only in-frame clones are kept and a portion is missing. The repertoire consists of more than 550,000 clones, with approximately 87% occurring once and the leading ten covering 0.0094%. This same sample was also part of a study on human thymus T cells.

The source material was thymocytes. These receptor sequences come from a boy younger than two with a congenital heart defect. Both conserved end residues are part of each CDR3. The D gene is left open where the match is weak. The size of a clone is reported for some rows only, either as once, few or many, or as a class for expanded clones.

size: NA; V: TRBV6-1; D: NA; length: 15; J: TRBJ2-4; DNA: TGTGCCAGCAGTTTCCGGGGGGCACCTCCAAACATTCAGTACTTC; CDR3: CASSFRGAPPNIQYF
size: NA; V: TRBV28; D: TRBD1; length: 12; J: TRBJ1-1; DNA: TGTGCCAGCAGTACGGGACAGGGGCCAGCTTTCTTT; CDR3: CASSTGQGPAFF
size: NA; V: TRBV6-1; D: NA; length: 14; J: TRBJ1-4; DNA: TGTGCCAGCAGTCGCCAGGGATTTAATGAAAAACTGTTTTTT; CDR3: CASSRQGFNEKLFF
size: NA; V: TRBV6-5; D: TRBD2; length: 14; J: TRBJ2-3; DNA: TGTGCCAGCAGTCCGGGACTAGAAAGGGATACGCAGTATTTT; CDR3: CASSPGLERDTQYF
size: NA; V: TRBV4-3; D: NA; length: 16; J: TRBJ1-1; DNA: TGCGCCAGCAGCCAAGAAACGGGGTTCATGAACACTGAAGCTTTCTTT; CDR3: CASSQETGFMNTEAFF
size: NA; V: TRBV19; D: TRBD2; length: 16; J: TRBJ2-3; DNA: TGTGCCAGTAGTGCCCAGACTAGCCGGCTCACAGATACGCAGTATTTT; CDR3: CASSAQTSRLTDTQYF
size: once; V: TRBV5-6; D: NA; length: 16; J: TRBJ2-2; DNA: TGTGCCAGCAGCTTAGATACTAGCCCGAACACCGGGGAGCTGTTTTTT; CDR3: CASSLDTSPNTGELFF
size: NA; V: TRBV5-1; D: NA; length: 14; J: TRBJ2-1; DNA: TGCGCCAGCAGCTCGTTACGTGCTAGCGATGAGCAGTTCTTC; CDR3: CASSSLRASDEQFF
size: few; V: TRBV5-6; D: NA; length: 16; J: TRBJ1-6; DNA: TGTGCCAGCAGCTTGGGTAGGGGGATGAATAATTCACCCCTCCACTTT; CDR3: CASSLGRGMNNSPLHF
size: NA; V: TRBV5-1; D: NA; length: 14; J: TRBJ2-3; DNA: TGCGCCAGCAGCTTGGGGCTGGGCCCAGATACGCAGTATTTT; CDR3: CASSLGLGPDTQYF
size: NA; V: TRBV19; D: NA; length: 16; J: TRBJ1-3; DNA: TGTGCCAGTATCGAGTGGAGTAAAGAGTTCCTGAACACCATATATTTT; CDR3: CASIEWSKEFLNTIYF
size: NA; V: TRBV4-1; D: NA; length: 16; J: TRBJ1-1; DNA: TGCGCCAGCAGCCAAGATTCCCCCAGACAGGACTTTGAAGCTTTCTTT; CDR3: CASSQDSPRQDFEAFF
size: NA; V: TRBV11-2; D: TRBD1; length: 13; J: TRBJ1-2; DNA: TGTGCCAGCAACCGTCAGGGGGACTATGGCTACACCTTC; CDR3: CASNRQGDYGYTF
size: NA; V: TRBV27; D: NA; length: 13; J: TRBJ2-7; DNA: TGTGCCAGCCTGGACTACACGGTAGAGAATCCCTTCTTC; CDR3: CASLDYTVENPFF
size: few; V: TRBV7-9; D: NA; length: 14; J: TRBJ1-2; DNA: TGTGCCAGCAGCTTATCGCAGGATCCTTATGGCTACACCTTC; CDR3: CASSLSQDPYGYTF
size: NA; V: TRBV4-1; D: NA; length: 11; J: TRBJ1-4; DNA: TGCGCCAGCACCCGGGGGGCAGAGGTGTTTTTT; CDR3: CASTRGAEVFF
size: NA; V: TRBV29-1; D: NA; length: 13; J: TRBJ1-4; DNA: TGCAGCGGATCAACAGGGAGGGATGAAAAACTGTTTTTT; CDR3: CSGSTGRDEKLFF
size: NA; V: TRBV15; D: NA; length: 18; J: TRBJ1-1; DNA: TGTGCCACCAGCAGCCGATGGACAGCCCCACACCCGAACACTGAAGCTTTCTTT; CDR3: CATSSRWTAPHPNTEAFF
size: few; V: TRBV29-1; D: NA; length: 17; J: TRBJ2-6; DNA: TGCAGCGTCGCTACGGTGGAGGGGGCCTCTGGGGCCAACGTCCTGACTTTC; CDR3: CSVATVEGASGANVLTF
size: few; V: TRBV27; D: NA; length: 12; J: TRBJ1-5; DNA: TGTGCCAGCAGTTTCAGGGGTCAGCCCCAGCATTTT; CDR3: CASSFRGQPQHF
size: NA; V: TRBV30; D: NA; length: 14; J: TRBJ1-3; DNA: TGTGCCTGGAGTGAGCCCCGCGGGGGACACACCATATATTTT; CDR3: CAWSEPRGGHTIYF
size: NA; V: TRBV2; D: NA; length: 12; J: TRBJ1-6; DNA: TGTGCCAGCAGTGACCAGGGCCCGCCCCTCCACTTT; CDR3: CASSDQGPPLHF
size: few; V: TRBV4-3; D: NA; length: 13; J: TRBJ2-7; DNA: TGCGCCAGCAGCCAACGAGCGGGCTACGAGCAGTACTTC; CDR3: CASSQRAGYEQYF
size: NA; V: TRBV5-4; D: TRBD1; length: 15; J: TRBJ1-2; DNA: TGTGCCAGCAGCTATAGGACAGGGTATGTCTATGGCTACACCTTC; CDR3: CASSYRTGYVYGYTF
size: NA; V: TRBV29-1; D: TRBD1; length: 14; J: TRBJ2-2; DNA: TGCAGCGTTGGGGACAGGGGGAACACCGGGGAGCTGTTTTTT; CDR3: CSVGDRGNTGELFF
size: few; V: TRBV9; D: NA; length: 14; J: TRBJ1-2; DNA: TGTGCCAGCAGCGTAGAGGGTCGGGGCTATGGCTACACCTTC; CDR3: CASSVEGRGYGYTF
size: NA; V: TRBV4-2; D: NA; length: 15; J: TRBJ1-5; DNA: TGTGCCAGCAGCCAAGTTGACGGGGGGGATCAGCCCCAGCATTTT; CDR3: CASSQVDGGDQPQHF
size: NA; V: TRBV5-1; D: TRBD1; length: 15; J: TRBJ2-7; DNA: TGCGCCAGCAGCTTAACAGGGGGACGCTCCTACGAGCAGTACTTC; CDR3: CASSLTGGRSYEQYF
size: NA; V: TRBV30; D: TRBD1; length: 15; J: TRBJ1-5; DNA: TGTGCCTGGAGTTTCCCGGACAGGATGGACCAGCCCCAGCATTTT; CDR3: CAWSFPDRMDQPQHF
size: once; V: TRBV10-1; D: TRBD1; length: 16; J: TRBJ2-7; DNA: TGCGCCAGCATATCACAGACCGCACAGGGGAAACGCGAGCAGTACTTC; CDR3: CASISQTAQGKREQYF
size: NA; V: TRBV5-1; D: NA; length: 15; J: TRBJ2-5; DNA: TGCGCCAGCAGCTTGGGTCGGGGATCCCAAGAGACCCAGTACTTC; CDR3: CASSLGRGSQETQYF
size: NA; V: TRBV27; D: NA; length: 15; J: TRBJ2-1; DNA: TGTGCCAGCAGCACGGACAGCCGCTCATACAATGAGCAGTTCTTC; CDR3: CASSTDSRSYNEQFF
size: once; V: TRBV11-2; D: TRBD2; length: 16; J: TRBJ2-7; DNA: TGTGCCAGCAGCTTAACAAGCGGGAGGGAGTCCTACGAGCAGTACTTC; CDR3: CASSLTSGRESYEQYF
size: NA; V: TRBV11-2; D: TRBD1; length: 16; J: TRBJ1-3; DNA: TGTGCCAGCAGCTTAGAAGACAGGGGGCGCGGAAACACCATATATTTT; CDR3: CASSLEDRGRGNTIYF
size: NA; V: TRBV4-1; D: TRBD2; length: 18; J: TRBJ2-1; DNA: TGCGCCAGCAGCCAAGTGTTTCCCGGACTAGCGGGAAGGGGTGAGCAGTTCTTC; CDR3: CASSQVFPGLAGRGEQFF
size: NA; V: TRBV28; D: NA; length: 15; J: TRBJ2-3; DNA: TGTGCCAGCAGTTTAAGGACAACAAGCACAGATACGCAGTATTTT; CDR3: CASSLRTTSTDTQYF
size: NA; V: TRBV15; D: NA; length: 16; J: TRBJ1-5; DNA: TGTGCCACCAGCAGAGCCGTAAGACAAGGCAATCAGCCCCAGCATTTT; CDR3: CATSRAVRQGNQPQHF
size: NA; V: TRBV2; D: TRBD1; length: 15; J: TRBJ1-1; DNA: TGTGCCAGCTCTACCGGACAGGGTCAGAACACTGAAGCTTTCTTT; CDR3: CASSTGQGQNTEAFF
size: NA; V: TRBV28; D: TRBD1; length: 17; J: TRBJ1-1; DNA: TGTGCCAGCAGTTTATCTCCGGGACAGGGGGCTGGCACTGAAGCTTTCTTT; CDR3: CASSLSPGQGAGTEAFF
size: NA; V: TRBV7-8; D: TRBD1; length: 15; J: TRBJ2-1; DNA: TGTGCCAGCAGCACTCAGGGGGAAACTTACAATGAGCAGTTCTTC; CDR3: CASSTQGETYNEQFF
size: NA; V: TRBV6-1; D: NA; length: 13; J: TRBJ1-5; DNA: TGTGCCAGCAATCCCAGATTCAATCAGCCCCAGCATTTT; CDR3: CASNPRFNQPQHF
size: NA; V: TRBV12-2; D: NA; length: 18; J: TRBJ1-5; DNA: TGTGCAAGTCGCTGGCCTCTTCGCCCCAAATATAGCAATCAGCCCCAGCATTTT; CDR3: CASRWPLRPKYSNQPQHF
size: NA; V: TRBV10-3; D: TRBD2; length: 18; J: TRBJ2-7; DNA: TGTGCCATCAGTGAGGGGGGGGCTAGCGGGAGGCGATCCTACGAGCAGTACTTC; CDR3: CAISEGGASGRRSYEQYF
size: NA; V: TRBV27; D: NA; length: 14; J: TRBJ1-5; DNA: TGTGCCAGCAGTTGGGGCCGGAGCAATCAGCCCCAGCATTTT; CDR3: CASSWGRSNQPQHF
size: once; V: TRBV7-9; D: NA; length: 12; J: TRBJ2-6; DNA: TGTGCCAGCCTCAGGGGGGCCAACGTCCTGACTTTC; CDR3: CASLRGANVLTF
size: once; V: TRBV18; D: NA; length: 14; J: TRBJ1-2; DNA: TGTGCCAGCTCCCCCGGGAGGGTTAACTATGGCTACACCTTC; CDR3: CASSPGRVNYGYTF
size: few; V: TRBV10-3; D: TRBD1; length: 14; J: TRBJ1-1; DNA: TGTGCTACATCAAGAACAGGGGCGAACACTGAAGCTTTCTTT; CDR3: CATSRTGANTEAFF
size: NA; V: TRBV18; D: TRBD2; length: 16; J: TRBJ2-1; DNA: TGTGCCAGCTCTCATAATAGCGGGAGACATCCCAATGAGCAGTTCTTC; CDR3: CASSHNSGRHPNEQFF
size: NA; V: TRBV15; D: TRBD1; length: 14; J: TRBJ2-3; DNA: TGTGCCACCAGCAGAGATCCCAGGGGGGATACGCAGTATTTT; CDR3: CATSRDPRGDTQYF
size: NA; V: TRBV9; D: NA; length: 12; J: TRBJ1-3; DNA: TGTGCCAGCAGCCCCGCTGGAAACACCATATATTTT; CDR3: CASSPAGNTIYF
size: NA; V: TRBV4-3; D: NA; length: 14; J: TRBJ2-2; DNA: TGCGCCAGCAGCCAAGGTCCTACTACCGGGGAGCTGTTTTTT; CDR3: CASSQGPTTGELFF
size: few; V: TRBV4-3; D: TRBD2; length: 17; J: TRBJ2-3; DNA: TGCGCCAGCAGCCAAGATAGTAGCGGGGGGGCCGGAGATACGCAGTATTTT; CDR3: CASSQDSSGGAGDTQYF
size: NA; V: TRBV5-1; D: NA; length: 17; J: TRBJ2-7; DNA: TGCGCCAGCAGCTTGACCCTAATGACTAGTAGGTCCTACGAGCAGTACTTC; CDR3: CASSLTLMTSRSYEQYF
size: NA; V: TRBV15; D: TRBD2; length: 16; J: TRBJ2-7; DNA: TGTGCCACCAGCTGGGGGGGACTAGCGAACTCCTACGAGCAGTACTTC; CDR3: CATSWGGLANSYEQYF